This entry lists 21 T cell receptor beta chains sequenced from one sample in a study of blood T cell repertoires in COVID-19. TCRdb keeps only in-frame clones here, not all; method: immunoSEQ multiplex PCR. Found here are about 52,000 clones, more than 80% of them singletons; the top ten hold about 16%. Sequencing was carried out using peripheral blood. The receptors originated from a human donor in a cohort sampled during active COVID-19.

The V and J genes are TRBV11-2 and TRBJ2-5; 14 bases match TRBD2. The CDR3 sequence is 16 residues long. Germline CDR1 is SGHAT and CDR2 is FQNNGV. The V and J ends lost 4 bases and 5 bases, in that order; junction bases with no gene match: 6. CDR3 loop: CASSSLGLAGGETQYF. CDR3 nucleotide sequence: TGTGCCAGCAGCTCCCTCGGACTAGCGGGAGGTGAGACCCAGTACTTC.

This chain connects TRBV7-9 to TRBJ1-6; 9 nucleotides align to TRBD1. The germline gives CDR1 SEHNR, CDR2 FQNEAQ (reference sequence). The trim removed 6 bases at V and 7 bases at J, leaving 13 bases unmatched. The CDR3 totals 17 residues. CDR3 region: CASRSMLNGQGNSPLHF. The CDR3 coding sequence is TGTGCCAGCAGATCCATGCTGAACGGACAGGGGAATTCACCCCTCCACTTT.

This chain links TRBV15 with TRBJ2-7; 9 nucleotides match TRBD1. J gave up 3 bases and V 3 bases, and 6 bases lay outside the gene matches. The germline V gene has CDR1 LNHNV and CDR2 YYDKDF (reference sequence). The CDR3 runs to 15 residues. CDR3 residues: CATSRDRGLGYEQYF. As DNA, the CDR3 is TGTGCCACCAGCAGGGACAGGGGTCTGGGCTACGAGCAGTACTTC.

The V and J genes are TRBV10-2 and TRBJ1-6; D not certain. The CDR3 runs to 12 residues. The V end was cut by 6 bases, the J end by 7 bases, with 7 bases between. CDR1 WSHSY and CDR2 SAAADI come from the germline V gene. The CDR3 DNA is TGCGCCAGCAGCTACAGAAATTCACCCCTCCACTTT. Protein: CASSYRNSPLHF.

V is TRBV10-3 and J is TRBJ1-5; TRBD1 matches 8 bases. This CDR3 region has 13 residues. The germline gives CDR1 ENHRY, CDR2 SYGVKD. The V segment lost 5 bases and the J segment 6 bases; nucleotides outside the gene matches: 3. CDR3 protein: CAISPGQGQPQHF. DNA of the CDR3: TGTGCCATCAGTCCCGGACAGGGTCAGCCCCAGCATTTT.

This clone was seen a handful of times. The chain has TRBV5-4 and TRBJ2-2, with a weak D call TRBD2 (6 bases). The ends were cut back, 3 bases at V and 3 bases at J, with 15 bases in the middle. CDR3 length equals 16 residues. CDR1 and CDR2 (germline): SGHNT, YYREEE (reference sequence). The CDR3 nucleotides read TGTGCCAGCAGCTCCCCCGGGACTGACTACACCGGGGAGCTGTTTTTT. Amino acid sequence: CASSSPGTDYTGELFF.

V usage is TRBV30 and J usage is TRBJ1-5; possible D gene TRBD1, 5 bases. Trimming took 0 bases from V and 9 from J, leaving 12 bases between them. The CDR3 covers 13 residues. Germline V gene lookup returns CDR1 GTSNPN and CDR2 SVGIG (reference sequence). As DNA, the CDR3 is TGTGCCTGGAGTGTGGGGGGAGTCGGGCCCCAGCATTTT. Protein product: CAWSVGGVGPQHF. The entire variable domain, with the rest obtained from reference TRBV30 and TRBJ1-5, is as follows: SQTIHQWPATLVQPVGSPLSLECTVEGTSNPNLYWYRQAAGRGLQLLFYSVGIGQISSEVPQNLSASRPQDRQFILSSKKLLLSDSGFYLCAWSVGGVGPQHFGDGTRLSIL.

This clone was seen just once. The genes are TRBV15 and TRBJ2-7, with a possible D match to TRBD1 (6 bases). V was shortened by 1 base and J by 9 bases, with 16 bases between the two germline ends. Germline lookup yields CDR1 LNHNV and CDR2 YYDKDF (reference sequence). The CDR3 is made up of 14 amino acids. For the CDR3, the DNA is TGTGCCACCAGCAGAGTTGGACAGAGTGGCGGGCAGTACTTC. Its protein product is CATSRVGQSGGQYF.

The V and J genes are TRBV5-1 and TRBJ2-5; maybe TRBD2 (6 bases). This CDR3 contains 14 residues. Per the germline V gene, CDR1 is SGHRS and CDR2 is YFSETQ. V gave up 4 bases and J gave up 2 bases, with 12 bases separating them. The CDR3 spells CASSPRESQETQYF. For the CDR3, the DNA is TGCGCCAGCAGCCCGCGGGAATCGCAAGAGACCCAGTACTTC.

This chain uses TRBV5-1 with TRBJ2-5, with 9 bases matching TRBD2. The germline V gene has CDR1 SGHRS and CDR2 YFSETQ. V gave up 2 bases and J gave up 4 bases; unmatched junction bases: 6. The CDR3 loop spans 15 amino acids. CDR3 sequence (DNA): TGCGCCAGCAGCTTCGTAGCGGGAGTTGGAGAGACCCAGTACTTC. It encodes CASSFVAGVGETQYF.

The genes are TRBV28 and TRBJ1-1, with D perhaps TRBD1 (6 bases). The length of the CDR3 is 18 residues. Germline V lookup: CDR1 MDHEN, CDR2 SYDVKM. Trimming left V 4 bases short and J 4 bases short, with 25 bases between. The CDR3 here is CASSSLPPGGTIGTEAFF. The CDR3 bases are TGTGCCAGCAGTTCCCTTCCACCGGGGGGGACAATCGGCACTGAAGCTTTCTTT.

The gene calls are TRBV4-1 and TRBJ2-7; D unresolved. Trimming left V 5 bases short and J 4 bases short, with 15 bases between. Looked up from germline, CDR1 is MGHRA and CDR2 is YSYEKL. The CDR3 covers 14 residues. The CDR3 DNA reads TGCGCCAGCAGCTCGAGAGACGGAGCGTACGAGCAGTACTTC. It specifies CASSSRDGAYEQYF.

The chain joins TRBV5-1 to TRBJ1-1; D uncertain. Trimming pared 4 bases from V and 2 bases from J, leaving 12 bases between. CDR3 length: 14 amino acids. Per germline, CDR1 SGHRS and CDR2 YFSETQ. The CDR3: CASSPRAENTEAFF. CDR3 DNA: TGCGCCAGCAGCCCCCGTGCAGAAAACACTGAAGCTTTCTTT. Full variable domain (rest looked up from reference TRBV5-1 and TRBJ1-1): KAGVTQTPRYLIKTRGQQVTLSCSPISGHRSVSWYQQTPGQGLQFLFEYFSETQRNKGNFPGRFSGRQFSNSRSEMNVSTLELGDSALYLCASSPRAENTEAFFGQGTRLTVV.

The rearrangement uses TRBV19 and TRBJ2-1; the match to TRBD2 covers 8 bases. V was pared by 3 bases and J by 5 bases, with 0 bases of the junction left unmatched. This CDR3 contains 13 residues. Germline CDR1 is LNHDA and CDR2 is SQIVND (reference sequence). This CDR3 is CASSIGRDNEQFF. The CDR3 nucleotides are TGTGCCAGTAGTATCGGGAGGGACAATGAGCAGTTCTTC.

The chain links TRBV18 to TRBJ2-1, with 13 positions matching TRBD2. V was pared by 3 bases and J by 6 bases, with 5 bases of the junction left unmatched. Germline V gene lookup returns CDR1 KGHSH and CDR2 LQKENI. The CDR3 totals 16 residues. The CDR3 nucleotides are TGTGCCAGCTCACCCCCGGGACTAGCGGGATTCAATGAGCAGTTCTTC. It is translated as CASSPPGLAGFNEQFF.

The chain uses TRBV30 and TRBJ1-1; no firm D call. This CDR3 has 13 amino acids. V shed 1 base and J shed 4 bases, with 10 bases lying between them. Looked up from germline, CDR1 is GTSNPN and CDR2 is SVGIG (reference sequence). CDR3 region: CAWSAGEGTEAFF. DNA for the CDR3: TGTGCCTGGAGTGCCGGGGAGGGCACTGAAGCTTTCTTT.

This clone has more than one count but fewer than ten. J is TRBJ2-7 and V is TRBV4-1, with TRBD1 matching over 7 bases. The length of the CDR3 is 15 residues. With 1 base clipped from V and 2 bases from J, the junction kept 5 bases outside the gene matches. Germline assignment: CDR1 MGHRA and CDR2 YSYEKL. The CDR3 loop is CASSQGTGPTYEQYF. CDR3 nucleotides: TGCGCCAGCAGCCAAGGGACAGGCCCTACCTACGAGCAGTACTTC.

The chain carries TRBV20-1 and TRBJ2-7, with D uncertain. The CDR3 consists of 11 residues. Trimming removed 0 bases at V and 4 bases at J, with 4 bases between. Germline CDR1 and CDR2: DFQATT and SNEGSKA (reference sequence). CDR3 sequence (DNA): TGCAGTGCTAGAGATCTATACGAGCAGTACTTC. Translating gives CSARDLYEQYF.

The chain recombines TRBV5-5 with TRBJ1-1; 9 bases map to TRBD1. V dropped 2 bases and J dropped 4; count of bases not matched to a gene: 3. The germline CDR1 and CDR2 sequences are SGHKS and YYEKEE (reference sequence). CDR3 length: 14 residues. The CDR3 loop reads CASSFRDRVTEAFF. For the CDR3, the DNA is TGTGCCAGCAGCTTCCGGGACAGGGTCACTGAAGCTTTCTTT.

This clone was recorded once. V is TRBV30 and J is TRBJ1-3; possibly TRBD1 for D (5 bases). Trimming shortened V by 2 bases and J by 4 bases, and 6 bases separated the two germline ends. The CDR3 contains 12 residues. The germline V gene encodes CDR1 GTSNPN and CDR2 SVGIG (reference sequence). CDR3 region: CAWSRGGNTIYF. CDR3 bases: TGTGCCTGGAGTAGGGGAGGAAACACCATATATTTT.

The chain links TRBV19 to TRBJ2-1; the D gene is possibly TRBD2 (5 bases). Germline lookup yields CDR1 LNHDA and CDR2 SQIVND (reference sequence). The ends were cut back, 3 bases at V and 5 bases at J, with 14 bases in the middle. The CDR3 is made up of 15 amino acids. DNA of the CDR3: TGTGCCAGTAGTATGGGCCCCGGGAAGGACAATGAGCAGTTCTTC. This codes for CASSMGPGKDNEQFF.